These 12 T cell receptor beta chains were all obtained from the same sample, sequenced in a study of vaccination and CD4 T cells after COVID-19. No antigens are known for them. Cultured CD4+ T cells had their DNA profiled by the Oncomine TCR Beta short-read assay. In TCRdb, the PCR reads were re-called with MiXCR into one record per CDR3 protein. The table lists 3,000 to 4,000 distinct CDR3 sequences, under 20% of them singletons. Specified treatment: roughly 11-day PBMC culture with coronavirus spike peptide pools or control peptides (ViraFEST assay). The sequencing sample was made of CD4+ T cells from blood, cultured in vitro. Receptors were obtained from a human donor who had recovered from COVID-19.

The chain recombines TRBV12-3 or TRBV12-4 with TRBJ1-1; D not resolved. The CDR3 spans 14 residues. V was pared by 6 bases and J by 5 bases, with 16 bases between. The CDR3: CASSRSGPPTEAFF. CDR3 coding DNA: TGTGCCAGCAGCCGATCTGGGCCCCCTACTGAAGCTTTCTTT.

This clonotype was observed a few times. This chain links TRBV11-3 with TRBJ2-3; TRBD1 or TRBD2 may be the D gene (5 bases each). V shed 4 bases and J shed 4 bases, with 12 bases lying between them. The CDR3 has 14 residues. Germline lookup yields CDR1 SGHNT and CDR2 YENEEA. The CDR3 here is CASSSGTLADTQYF. Here the CDR3 DNA reads TGTGCCAGCAGCTCGGGGACCCTCGCAGATACGCAGTATTTT. The variable domain in full, with the rest retrieved from reference TRBV11-3 and TRBJ2-3, is EAGVVQSPRYKIIEKKQPVAFWCNPISGHNTLYWYLQNLGQGPELLIRYENEEAVDDSQLPKDRFSAERLKGVDSTLKIQPAELGDSAVYLCASSSGTLADTQYFGPGTRLTVL.

This clonotype appeared a few times. The chain links TRBV12-3 or TRBV12-4 to TRBJ2-2; D possibly corresponds to TRBD1 (6 bases). The CDR3 is 14 residues long. V lost 5 bases to trimming and J lost 5 bases, with 12 bases between them. The CDR3 spells CASSRDRLTGELFF. CDR3 nucleotides: TGTGCCAGCAGTCGTGACAGGCTGACCGGGGAGCTGTTTTTT.

The chain employs TRBV5-8 and TRBJ1-2, with D perhaps TRBD1 (6 bases). The germline gives CDR1 SGHTS, CDR2 YDEGEE. The germline V and J ends were trimmed by 1 base and 2 bases, with 9 bases remaining between them. The CDR3 sequence is 14 residues long. The CDR3 loop is CASSLTGQNYGYTF. DNA of the CDR3: TGTGCCAGCAGCTTGACAGGGCAAAACTATGGCTACACCTTC.

The rearrangement joins TRBV27 to TRBJ1-4, with D tentatively TRBD1 (6 bases). CDR1 is MNHEY and CDR2 is SMNVEV in the germline V gene (reference sequence). The CDR3 extends over 16 amino acids. Trimming took off 5 bases at V and 7 bases at J, with 20 bases between the two ends. The CDR3 region is CASSRKWRGQGEKLFF. The CDR3 DNA reads as TGTGCCAGCAGTAGAAAATGGCGGGGGCAGGGTGAAAAACTGTTTTTT. The whole variable domain, filled in from reference TRBV27 and TRBJ1-4, reads EAQVTQNPRYLITVTGKKLTVTCSQNMNHEYMSWYRQDPGLGLRQIYYSMNVEVTDKGDVPEGYKVSRKEKRNFPLILESPSPNQTSLYFCASSRKWRGQGEKLFFGSGTQLSVL.

CDR3 sequence: CASSATQGTMDTIYF. CDR3 nucleotide sequence: TGTGCCAGCAGCGCTACACAGGGAACAATGGACACCATATATTTT. The chain is built from TRBV9 and TRBJ1-3, with TRBD1 as a possible D gene (6 bases). The CDR3 length is 15 residues. CDR1 and CDR2 (germline): SGDLS, YYNGEE. The V end lost 3 bases, the J end lost 8 bases, and 18 bases lay between the germline ends.

This clonotype was detected only a few times. This sequence joins TRBV28 and TRBJ2-3; TRBD1 or TRBD2 may be the D gene (6 bases each). V lost 7 bases to trimming and J lost 3 bases, with 11 bases between them. This CDR3 is 13 amino acids long. CDR1 and CDR2 from the germline V gene are MDHEN and SYDVKM. The CDR3: CASKGGGTDTQYF. The DNA of the CDR3 is TGTGCCAGCAAGGGGGGTGGAACAGATACGCAGTATTTT.

The rearrangement links TRBV12-3 or TRBV12-4 to TRBJ2-1; 9 nucleotides match TRBD2. V lost 6 bases, J lost 7 bases, and 10 bases stayed unmatched. CDR3 length: 15 amino acids. The CDR3 sequence is CASSLGTSSSNEQFF. The CDR3 bases are TGTGCCAGCAGCCTCGGGACTAGCTCTTCTAATGAGCAGTTCTTC.

The chain recombines TRBV20-1 with TRBJ2-1; a possible D gene is TRBD1 (7 bases). Deletions cut 5 bases from V and 9 bases from J, with 17 bases between. CDR1 and CDR2 (germline): DFQATT, SNEGSKA (reference sequence). This CDR3 has 13 amino acids. In nucleotides, the CDR3 is TGCAGTGCTCGATCCCAGGGGGGCGGTGAGCAGTTCTTC. Translating it yields CSARSQGGGEQFF.

This rearrangement joins TRBV6-1 to TRBJ1-2, with 7 bases fitting TRBD1. Losses at the gene ends were 5 bases for V and 5 bases for J; bases not matched to a gene: 11. The CDR3 is made up of 15 amino acids. Germline V gene data show CDR1 as MNHNS and CDR2 as SASEGT. The CDR3 here is CASSNRQGLGYGYTF. The CDR3 coding sequence is TGTGCCAGCAGTAACCGACAGGGTTTAGGGTATGGCTACACCTTC.

This chain uses TRBV3-1 with TRBJ2-2; 9 bases are shared with TRBD1. V shed 5 bases and J 2 bases; nucleotides not matched to a gene: 9. Germline V gene lookup returns CDR1 LGHDT and CDR2 YNNKEL (reference sequence). CDR3 size: 17 residues. The CDR3 protein is CASSGGTGRGNTGELFF. The DNA for the CDR3 is TGTGCCAGCAGCGGAGGGACAGGGAGGGGAAACACCGGGGAGCTGTTTTTT.

By sample fraction, this clonotype is medium-sized. V usage is TRBV12-5 and J usage is TRBJ1-1; the D is unclear. Germline CDR1 is LGHNT and CDR2 is FRNRAP. This CDR3 has 15 residues. The ends were cut back, 4 bases at V and 4 bases at J, with 16 bases in the middle. DNA for the CDR3: TGTGCTAGTGGTTCTGGTCGGGGAACGGGCACTGAAGCTTTCTTT. The encoded protein is CASGSGRGTGTEAFF.